The 9 T cell receptor beta chains listed next were all sequenced from one sample in a study of cytotoxic CD8 clonotypes in ibrutinib-treated CLL. This table comes from immunoSEQ multiplex PCR, and its TCRdb copy is limited to in-frame clones, with some not included. The table includes some 300,000 clones, about 80% detected once. The sequencing used PBMCs, collected before ibrutinib treatment. Receptors were obtained from a human donor with chronic lymphocytic leukemia.

The chain links TRBV10-3 to TRBJ2-2; D call uncertain. The CDR3 runs to 12 residues. Trimming stripped 10 bases from V and 2 bases from J, with 8 bases between. CDR1 and CDR2 from the germline V gene are ENHRY and SYGVKD. The CDR3 DNA sequence: TGTGCCACCGAAAAAAACACCGGGGAGCTGTTTTTT. Translation gives CATEKNTGELFF.

Points on this clone: Other DNA sequences in this specimen translate into the identical CDR3. This chain joins TRBV30 and TRBJ2-7; D remains ambiguous. This CDR3 contains 12 residues. Germline lookup yields CDR1 GTSNPN and CDR2 SVGIG (reference sequence). The V end was cut by 0 bases, the J end by 3 bases, with 6 bases between. The CDR3 coding sequence is TGTGCCTGGAGTGTGGGCAGCTACGAGCAGTACTTC. Protein product: CAWSVGSYEQYF.

This CDR3 is CASSLLGSRDDGYEQYF. The CDR3 DNA sequence: TGCGCCAGCAGCTTGCTGGGTAGCAGGGACGACGGCTACGAGCAGTACTTC. This chain uses TRBV5-1 with TRBJ2-7; perhaps D is TRBD1 or TRBD2 (5 bases each). The CDR3 loop spans 17 amino acids. CDR1 is SGHRS, CDR2 YFSETQ, per germline. V shed 1 base and J shed 3 bases, with 20 bases lying between them.

The chain links TRBV7-3 to TRBJ2-6; no clear D gene. Germline values: CDR1 SGHTA, CDR2 FQGTGA. This CDR3 comprises 18 residues. V was trimmed by 1 base and J by 0 bases, leaving 13 bases between them. CDR3 sequence reads: CASSLIAPDGSGANVLTF. For the CDR3, the DNA is TGTGCCAGCAGCTTAATAGCTCCGGACGGCTCTGGGGCCAACGTCCTGACTTTC.

This sequence joins TRBV29-1 and TRBJ1-1, with D possibly matching TRBD1 (5 bases). From germline, CDR1 is SQVTM and CDR2 ANQGSEA. This CDR3 has 13 residues. The germline V and J ends were trimmed by 6 bases and 5 bases, with 16 bases remaining between them. The CDR3 sequence is CSVAAGSETEAFF. In DNA, the CDR3 is TGCAGCGTCGCTGCAGGGAGTGAGACTGAAGCTTTCTTT.

The chain uses TRBV7-6 and TRBJ2-2; D gene ambiguous. Germline V gives CDR1 SGHVS, CDR2 FNYEAQ. The CDR3 extends over 14 amino acids. V shed 4 bases and J shed 0 bases, with 6 bases lying between them. CDR3 sequence (DNA): TGTGCCAGCAGCTCAGACACGAACACCGGGGAGCTGTTTTTT. It yields the protein CASSSDTNTGELFF.

This clone was counted between two and nine times. J is TRBJ2-1 and V is TRBV7-2, with D uncertain. The CDR3 length is 16 residues. The germline V gene encodes CDR1 SGHTA and CDR2 FQGNSA. V gave up 4 bases and J gave up 0 bases, with 13 bases separating them. The CDR3, as DNA: TGTGCCAGCAGCTCCCGACGCCCGAGCTCCTACAATGAGCAGTTCTTC. It specifies CASSSRRPSSYNEQFF.

The rearrangement joins TRBV30 to TRBJ1-1, with 9 bases aligning to TRBD1. J lost 2 bases, V lost 3 bases, and 10 bases had no gene match. There are 16 residues in the CDR3. Per germline, CDR1 GTSNPN and CDR2 SVGIG (reference sequence). DNA of the CDR3: TGTGCCTGGAGCCCGATCAGAACAGGGGGCAACACTGAAGCTTTCTTT. The encoded protein is CAWSPIRTGGNTEAFF.

The rearrangement links TRBV27 to TRBJ1-2; D is unresolved. CDR3 length: 17 amino acids. Germline CDR1 is MNHEY and CDR2 is SMNVEV (reference sequence). Deletions cut 0 bases from V and 4 bases from J, with 18 bases between. In DNA form, the CDR3 reads TGTGCCAGCAGTTTATCGAATTCGGCAAGACCCATCTATGGCTACACCTTC. It translates to CASSLSNSARPIYGYTF.